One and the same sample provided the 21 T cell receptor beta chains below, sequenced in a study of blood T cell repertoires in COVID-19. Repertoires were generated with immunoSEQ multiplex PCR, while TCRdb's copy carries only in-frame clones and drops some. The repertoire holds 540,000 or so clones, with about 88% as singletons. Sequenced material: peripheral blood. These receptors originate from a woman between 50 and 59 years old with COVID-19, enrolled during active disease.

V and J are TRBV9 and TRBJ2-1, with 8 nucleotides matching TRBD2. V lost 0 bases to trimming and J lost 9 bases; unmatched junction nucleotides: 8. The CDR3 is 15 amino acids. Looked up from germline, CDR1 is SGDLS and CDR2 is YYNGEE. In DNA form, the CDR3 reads TGTGCCAGCAGCGTAGCGGGGGGGCGGGCCAGTGAGCAGTTCTTC. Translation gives CASSVAGGRASEQFF.

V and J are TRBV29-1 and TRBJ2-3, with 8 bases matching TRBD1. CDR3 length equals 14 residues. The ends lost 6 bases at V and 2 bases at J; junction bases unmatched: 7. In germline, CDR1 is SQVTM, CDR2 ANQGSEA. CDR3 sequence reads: CSVADRADTDTQYF. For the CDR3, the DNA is TGCAGCGTAGCGGACAGGGCGGACACAGATACGCAGTATTTT.

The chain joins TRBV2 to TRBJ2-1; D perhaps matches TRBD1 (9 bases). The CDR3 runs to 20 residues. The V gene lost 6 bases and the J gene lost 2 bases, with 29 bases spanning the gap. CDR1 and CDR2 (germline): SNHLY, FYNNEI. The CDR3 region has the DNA TGTGCCAGCAGGGACAGGGGTCACTTTTGGCGGGGGGTTCCCTACAATGAGCAGTTCTTC. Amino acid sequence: CASRDRGHFWRGVPYNEQFF.

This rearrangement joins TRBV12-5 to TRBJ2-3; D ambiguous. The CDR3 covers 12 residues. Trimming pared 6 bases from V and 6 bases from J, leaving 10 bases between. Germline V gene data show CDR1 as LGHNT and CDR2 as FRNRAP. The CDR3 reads CASGFRQDTQYF. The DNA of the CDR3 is TGTGCTAGTGGATTCAGGCAGGATACGCAGTATTTT.

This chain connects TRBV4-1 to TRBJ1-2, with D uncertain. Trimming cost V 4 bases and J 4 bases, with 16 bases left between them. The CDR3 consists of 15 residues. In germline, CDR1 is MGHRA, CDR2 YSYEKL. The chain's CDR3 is CASSRGWGVSYGYTF. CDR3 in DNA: TGCGCCAGCAGCCGCGGATGGGGAGTTAGCTATGGCTACACCTTC.

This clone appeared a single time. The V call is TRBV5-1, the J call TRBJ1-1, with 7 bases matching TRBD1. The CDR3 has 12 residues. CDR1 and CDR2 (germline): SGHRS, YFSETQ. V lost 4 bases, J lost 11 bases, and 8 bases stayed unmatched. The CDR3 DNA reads TGCGCCAGCAGCCTGAGGGGACAGATGGCTTTCTTT. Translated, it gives CASSLRGQMAFF.

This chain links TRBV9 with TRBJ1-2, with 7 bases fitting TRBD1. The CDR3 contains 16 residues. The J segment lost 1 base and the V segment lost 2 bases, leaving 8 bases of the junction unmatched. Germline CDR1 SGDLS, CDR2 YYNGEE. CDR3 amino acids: CASSVDRVGVNYGYTF. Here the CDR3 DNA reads TGTGCCAGCAGCGTCGACAGGGTGGGAGTTAACTATGGCTACACCTTC.

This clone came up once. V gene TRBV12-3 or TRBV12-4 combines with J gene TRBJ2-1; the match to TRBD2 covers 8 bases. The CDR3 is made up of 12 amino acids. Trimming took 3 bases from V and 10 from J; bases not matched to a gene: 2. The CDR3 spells CASSFTGGEQFF. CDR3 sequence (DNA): TGTGCCAGCAGTTTTACGGGGGGGGAGCAGTTCTTC.

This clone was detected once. This CDR3 is CASSVDTGSSGYTF. The CDR3 nucleotides read TGTGCCAGCAGCGTAGATACAGGGTCGAGTGGCTACACCTTC. The J gene is TRBJ1-2, the V gene TRBV9, with D possibly matching TRBD1 (6 bases). CDR1 and CDR2 from the germline V gene are SGDLS and YYNGEE. Trimming took off 0 bases at V and 7 bases at J, with 13 bases between the two ends. The CDR3 has 14 residues.

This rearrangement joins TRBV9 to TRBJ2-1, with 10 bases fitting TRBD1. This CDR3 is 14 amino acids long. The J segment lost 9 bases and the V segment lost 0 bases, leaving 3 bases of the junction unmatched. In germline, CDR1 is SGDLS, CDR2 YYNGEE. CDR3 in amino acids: CASSVVTGGSEQFF. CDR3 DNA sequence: TGTGCCAGCAGCGTAGTGACAGGGGGCAGTGAGCAGTTCTTC.

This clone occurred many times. The CDR3, as DNA: TGTGCCAGCAGTCGATACGGACAGGGAATAGAGGCCAACGTCCTGACTTTC. Protein: CASSRYGQGIEANVLTF. This chain connects TRBV6-4 to TRBJ2-6; 8 nucleotides agree with TRBD1. CDR1 is MRHNA, CDR2 SNTAGT, per germline. V was clipped by 5 bases and J by 6 bases; unmatched bases: 12. There are 17 residues in the CDR3.

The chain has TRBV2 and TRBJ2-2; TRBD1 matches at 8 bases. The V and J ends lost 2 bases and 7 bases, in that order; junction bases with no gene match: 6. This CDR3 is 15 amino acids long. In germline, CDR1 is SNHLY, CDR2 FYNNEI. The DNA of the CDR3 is TGTGCCAGCAGTGAACGCCAGGGGGCTATCGGGGAGCTGTTTTTT. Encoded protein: CASSERQGAIGELFF.

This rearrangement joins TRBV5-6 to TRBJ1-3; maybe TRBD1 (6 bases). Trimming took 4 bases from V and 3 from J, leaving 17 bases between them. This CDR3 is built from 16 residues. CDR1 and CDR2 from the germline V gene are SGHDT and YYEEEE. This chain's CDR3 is CASSPAGGRVGNTIYF. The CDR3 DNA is TGTGCCAGCAGCCCGGCGGGGGGCAGAGTTGGAAACACCATATATTTT.

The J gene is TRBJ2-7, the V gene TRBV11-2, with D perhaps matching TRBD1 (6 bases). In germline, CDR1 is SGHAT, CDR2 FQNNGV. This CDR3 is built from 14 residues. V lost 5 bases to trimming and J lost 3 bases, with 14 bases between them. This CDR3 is CASSPRTVFYEQYF. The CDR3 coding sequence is TGTGCCAGCAGCCCCCGGACAGTCTTCTACGAGCAGTACTTC.

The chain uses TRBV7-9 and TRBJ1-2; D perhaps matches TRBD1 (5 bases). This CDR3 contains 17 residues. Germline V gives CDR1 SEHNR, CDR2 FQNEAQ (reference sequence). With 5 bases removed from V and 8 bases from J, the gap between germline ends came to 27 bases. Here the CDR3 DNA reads TGTGCCAGCAGCCTCAAAGGGGTGAAGGGATGGATAAGCGGCTACACCTTC. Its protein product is CASSLKGVKGWISGYTF.

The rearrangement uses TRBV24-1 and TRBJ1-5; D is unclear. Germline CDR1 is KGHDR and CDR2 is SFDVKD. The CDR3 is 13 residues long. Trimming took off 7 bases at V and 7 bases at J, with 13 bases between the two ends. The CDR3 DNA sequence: TGTGCCACCAGCGCTAAGCGCGGGCAGCCCCAGCATTTT. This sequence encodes CATSAKRGQPQHF.

CDR3: CASSKGQAPMNTEAFF. The CDR3 DNA is TGTGCCAGCTCAAAGGGACAGGCCCCCATGAACACTGAAGCTTTCTTT. The chain employs TRBV3-1 (or the pseudogene TRBV3-2) and TRBJ1-1; TRBD1 matches at 8 bases. Trimming cost V 8 bases and J 0 bases; bases outside gene matches: 11. In germline, CDR1 is LGHDT, CDR2 YNNKEL (reference sequence). The length of the CDR3 is 16 residues.

The CDR3 DNA reads TGTGCCAGTAGTACGCAGACAGGGAGCTCTGGAAACACCATATATTTT. Its translation: CASSTQTGSSGNTIYF. This rearrangement joins TRBV19 to TRBJ1-3; 7 nucleotides match TRBD1. From germline, CDR1 is LNHDA and CDR2 SQIVND (reference sequence). This CDR3 has 16 residues. V trimming: 4 bases; J trimming: 0 bases; junction bases outside the gene matches: 6.

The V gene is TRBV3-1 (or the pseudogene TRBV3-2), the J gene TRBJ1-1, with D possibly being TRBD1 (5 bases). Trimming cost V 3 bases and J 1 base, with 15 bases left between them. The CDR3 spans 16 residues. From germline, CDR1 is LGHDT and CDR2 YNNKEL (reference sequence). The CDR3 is CASSQMGGGSNTEAFF. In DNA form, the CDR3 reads TGTGCCAGCAGCCAGATGGGGGGGGGATCGAACACTGAAGCTTTCTTT.

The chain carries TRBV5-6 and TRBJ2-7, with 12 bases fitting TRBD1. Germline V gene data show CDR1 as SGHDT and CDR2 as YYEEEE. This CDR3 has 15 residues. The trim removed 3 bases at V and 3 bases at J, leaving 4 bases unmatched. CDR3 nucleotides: TGTGCCAGCAGCTGGGGACAGGGGGCTCTCTACGAGCAGTACTTC. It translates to CASSWGQGALYEQYF. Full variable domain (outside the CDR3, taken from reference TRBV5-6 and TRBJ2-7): DAGVTQSPTHLIKTRGQQVTLRCSPKSGHDTVSWYQQALGQGPQFIFQYYEEEERQRGNFPDRFSGHQFPNYSSELNVNALLLGDSALYLCASSWGQGALYEQYFGPGTRLTVT.

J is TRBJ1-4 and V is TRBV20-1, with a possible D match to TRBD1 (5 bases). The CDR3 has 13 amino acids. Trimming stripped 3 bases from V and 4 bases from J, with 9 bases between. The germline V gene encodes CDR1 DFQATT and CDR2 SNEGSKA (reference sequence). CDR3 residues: CSASRQGNEKLFF. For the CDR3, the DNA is TGCAGTGCTAGTAGGCAGGGTAATGAAAAACTGTTTTTT.